The T cell receptor (beta chain) described here comes from a study of Ad26.COV2.S vaccination and SARS-CoV-2 variants. Study-wide points: Reports say spike-specific CD8+ and CD4+ T cell responses covered substantial breadth after vaccination. From the TCR breadth and depth analyses, total T cell responses may have been underestimated.

Sequencing used immunoSEQ multiplex PCR; TCRdb keeps in-frame clones, though not all of them. The sample yields a few hundred thousand clones, approximately 83% seen once. Germline CDR1 reads SGHAT; CDR2 reads FQNNGV. The CDR3 contains 16 residues. Trimming pared 0 bases from V and 5 bases from J, leaving 16 bases between. About this clone: The antigen is unknown.

Treatment indicated: 15 to 20 received Ad26.COV2.S at low or high dose, single or two shots; roughly five received placebo; per-sample allocation not given. Vaccine and placebo recipients were sampled on day 63 after the first injection. Adults aged 18-55 years in Boston included the donor. This specimen consisted of peripheral blood, obtained in a trial of Ad26.COV2.S vaccine versus placebo. The sequence derives from a person between 18 and 65 years old who received the Ad26.COV2.S COVID-19 vaccine or a placebo. V is TRBV11-2 and J is TRBJ1-1; D may be TRBD1 (5 bases). As DNA, the CDR3 is TGTGCCAGCAGCTTAGATCGGATCAGGGAGGGTACTGAAGCTTTCTTT. This encodes CASSLDRIREGTEAFF.